Included here is one TCR beta chain sequence, with context. The data were taken from a study of T cell responses to AZD1222 COVID-19 vaccine. Germline-derived CDR1 and CDR2 are SGHRS and YFSETQ. The CDR3 covers 17 residues. J lost 1 base, V lost 3 bases, and 5 bases had no gene match. Sequenced by immunoSEQ multiplex PCR; TCRdb stores in-frame clones only, minus some. The sample has some 140,000 clones, approximately 80% seen once. The source was peripheral blood, collected on day 0 of AZD1222 vaccination. The chain joins TRBV5-1 to TRBJ2-6; the match to TRBD2 covers 9 bases. The source of this sequence is an adult in good health. CDR3 loop: CASSWTSVRSGANVLTF. CDR3 DNA: TGCGCCAGCAGCTGGACTAGCGTTCGTTCTGGGGCCAACGTCCTGACTTTC.